A selection of T cell receptor beta chains follows, all from one sample in a study of control samples from healthy donors and cancer patients. This table comes from immunoSEQ multiplex PCR, and its TCRdb copy is limited to in-frame clones, with some not included. This table has roughly 58,000 clones, about 90% appearing once. The sequenced sample consisted of PBMCs. The receptor set was obtained from an older woman with lung cancer. Each CDR3 is given with its conserved first and last residue. A D gene is named only where the DNA matches it firmly. Only some rows state a clone size, as once, few, many or a class for expanded clones.

J | size | V | D | DNA | CDR3
TRBJ1-2 | NA | TRBV7-8 | NA | TGTGCCAGCAGCGGGGGCGGTAGGGGCACCTATGGCTACACCTTC | CASSGGGRGTYGYTF
TRBJ1-5 | NA | TRBV28 | NA | TGTGCCAGCCTGCGGACTTATGGGAATCAGCCCCAGCATTTT | CASLRTYGNQPQHF
TRBJ1-6 | once | TRBV4-1 | TRBD1 | TGCGCCAGCAGCCAAGTAGACAGGGGTGCTTCACCCCTCCACTTT | CASSQVDRGASPLHF
TRBJ1-6 | NA | TRBV27 | NA | TGTGCCAGCACGCCTCGGGGTAATTCACCCCTCCACTTT | CASTPRGNSPLHF
TRBJ2-2 | NA | TRBV12-3/TRBV12-4 | NA | TGTGCCAGCAGTTTAGGGGACGGGGAGCTGTTTTTT | CASSLGDGELFF
TRBJ2-2 | once | TRBV27 | NA | TGTGCCAGCAGTTTAGAGCGAGGCGGGGAGCTGTTTTTT | CASSLERGGELFF
TRBJ1-4 | NA | TRBV9 | TRBD1 | TGTGCCAGCAGCGCACAGGGGACAACTAATGAAAAACTGTTTTTT | CASSAQGTTNEKLFF
TRBJ2-3 | NA | TRBV5-4 | NA | TGTGCCAGCAGCCCTTGGGGGAGCACAGATACGCAGTATTTT | CASSPWGSTDTQYF
TRBJ2-2 | NA | TRBV27 | TRBD1 | TGTGCCAGTACGCGGGCAGGGGGCCCCGGGGAGCTGTTTTTT | CASTRAGGPGELFF
TRBJ2-3 | NA | TRBV2 | NA | TGTGCCAGCAGTGAGCAAGATACGCAGTATTTT | CASSEQDTQYF
TRBJ2-3 | NA | TRBV7-8 | NA | TGTGCCAGCAGCTTAGGAGGACAAGCAGGCACAGATACGCAGTATTTT | CASSLGGQAGTDTQYF
TRBJ1-1 | NA | TRBV7-9 | TRBD1 | TGTGCCAGCAGTGAACAGGGGGCGCGCACTGAAGCTTTCTTT | CASSEQGARTEAFF
TRBJ2-2 | NA | TRBV18 | TRBD2 | TGTGCCAGCTCATTAGCGGGAGAAACCGGGGAGCTGTTTTTT | CASSLAGETGELFF
TRBJ1-1 | NA | TRBV19 | NA | TGTGCCAGTAGTATAGGAGATTATGGCACTGAAGCTTTCTTT | CASSIGDYGTEAFF
TRBJ1-1 | NA | TRBV6-6 | NA | TGTGCCAGCACCTCCAGCGAAGCCCCGGAAGAAGCTTTCTTT | CASTSSEAPEEAFF